Below, 5 T cell receptor beta chains from the same sample are listed, as sequenced in a study of T-cell reconstitution after alpha-beta-depleted transplantation in children. Preparation of the TCRbeta library used unique molecular identifiers. TCRdb re-analysed the PCR reads in MiXCR, keeping a single row per CDR3 protein. The table lists approximately 490,000 distinct CDR3 sequences, more than 9% of them singletons, with 2% to 2.5% in the top ten. Sequences were derived from PBMCs, sampled before TCRalphabeta/CD19-depleted stem cell transplant. These receptors were collected from a child younger than 10 with inherited bone marrow failure, due to receive a stem cell transplant.

This clonotype was recorded many times. The J gene is TRBJ2-3, the V gene TRBV27; 11 bases map to TRBD2. Germline values: CDR1 MNHEY, CDR2 SMNVEV (reference sequence). The CDR3 contains 16 residues. V was pared by 3 bases and J by 7 bases, with 9 bases of the junction left unmatched. The CDR3 protein is CASSFIIAGGFHTQYF. CDR3 DNA sequence: TGTGCCAGCAGTTTCATCATAGCGGGAGGGTTCCATACGCAGTATTTT.

This chain connects TRBV12-3 or TRBV12-4 to TRBJ1-2, with 10 bases identical to TRBD1. The CDR3 is 14 residues long. V dropped 3 bases and J dropped 5; count of bases not matched to a gene: 3. CDR3 DNA: TGTGCCAGCAGTTTTGAGGACAGGGGGTATGGCTACACCTTC. Protein: CASSFEDRGYGYTF.

Remarks on this clonotype: A much larger clone differs by one base, so this may be a read error. This rearrangement joins TRBV11-2 to TRBJ2-1; maybe TRBD2 (6 bases). CDR3 size: 15 residues. Trimming took 5 bases from V and 3 from J, leaving 14 bases between them. Germline V CDR1 and CDR2: SGHAT, FQNNGV. CDR3 sequence reads: CASSPWDCDYNEQFF. CDR3 nucleotides: TGTGCCAGCAGCCCGTGGGACTGTGACTACAATGAGCAGTTCTTC.

The chain uses TRBV25-1 and TRBJ2-1; TRBD2 aligns across 14 bases. Germline V gives CDR1 MGHDK, CDR2 SYGVNS. The CDR3 spans 20 residues. The V and J ends lost 6 bases and 4 bases, in that order; junction bases with no gene match: 17. CDR3 nucleotides: TGTGCCAGCAGCACACTTTTTTCTTCCGGGACTAGCGGGAGTTACAATGAGCAGTTCTTC. Translating it yields CASSTLFSSGTSGSYNEQFF.

This clonotype was seen at least ten times. The chain recombines TRBV5-1 with TRBJ2-7; D may be TRBD1 (6 bases). The CDR3 extends over 14 amino acids. Germline CDR1 is SGHRS and CDR2 is YFSETQ. Between the trimmed V and J ends, which lost 4 bases and 3 bases, there was a span of 14 bases. DNA of the CDR3: TGCGCCAGCAGCGACCAGGGGTCTTACTACGAGCAGTACTTC. This codes for CASSDQGSYYEQYF.